These 8 T cell receptor beta chains were all obtained from the same sample, sequenced in a study of blood T cell repertoires in COVID-19. Only in-frame clones appear in the TCRdb table, and some are missing; sequencing was by immunoSEQ multiplex PCR. The data show roughly 70,000 clones, with 89% seen just once and roughly 5% held by the top ten. The specimen was peripheral blood. The receptors derive from a woman aged 50 to 60 with active COVID-19.

The chain uses TRBV7-2 and TRBJ2-1; D possibly corresponds to TRBD1 (9 bases). The germline CDR1 and CDR2 sequences are SGHTA and FQGNSA. With 3 bases removed from V and 6 bases from J, the gap between germline ends came to 27 bases. The length of the CDR3 is 19 residues. The CDR3 DNA sequence: TGTGCCAGCAGCTTGCCGGGACAGGGCCGGACTAGCCTAGGCAATGAGCAGTTCTTC. It encodes CASSLPGQGRTSLGNEQFF.

The chain combines TRBV27 with TRBJ2-5, with D maybe TRBD1 (6 bases). The V gene's germline CDR1 is MNHEY and CDR2 SMNVEV (reference sequence). The germline V and J ends were trimmed by 5 bases and 1 base, with 14 bases remaining between them. The CDR3 totals 15 residues. The CDR3 sequence: CASSQNEGGQETQYF. Written as DNA, the CDR3 is TGTGCCAGCAGTCAAAACGAAGGGGGCCAAGAGACCCAGTACTTC.

The chain employs TRBV10-3 and TRBJ2-4; 7 bases match TRBD2. The junction had 4 bases not matched to a gene; V was cut back by 3 bases and J by 8 bases. This CDR3 contains 13 residues. Looked up from germline, CDR1 is ENHRY and CDR2 is SYGVKD. CDR3 sequence reads: CAISDGGRDIQYF. The CDR3, as DNA: TGTGCCATCAGTGACGGGGGGAGGGACATTCAGTACTTC.

The chain carries TRBV15 and TRBJ1-5, with D possibly being TRBD1 (5 bases). The CDR3 is made up of 16 amino acids. Germline assignment: CDR1 LNHNV and CDR2 YYDKDF (reference sequence). V lost 0 bases and J 6 bases, leaving 15 bases between the germline ends. CDR3 in DNA: TGTGCCACCAGCAGAGATTTTAATAGGGGATCTCAGCCCCAGCATTTT. This gives the protein CATSRDFNRGSQPQHF.

This chain's CDR3 is CAISDISLGASEQYF. The CDR3 region has the DNA TGTGCCATCAGTGACATTTCGTTGGGGGCCTCCGAGCAGTACTTC. This chain joins TRBV10-3 and TRBJ2-7; possible D gene TRBD1, 6 bases. Germline CDR1 is ENHRY and CDR2 is SYGVKD. V was cut by 3 bases and J by 6 bases, with 18 bases left in between. The CDR3 loop spans 15 amino acids.

CDR3 protein: CASSLGRGDEQYF. In DNA, the CDR3 is TGTGCCAGCAGTTTAGGCAGGGGAGACGAGCAGTACTTC. The rearrangement joins TRBV12-3 or TRBV12-4 to TRBJ2-7; D is possibly TRBD1 (6 bases). The length of the CDR3 is 13 residues. Trimming stripped 1 base from V and 5 bases from J, with 9 bases between.

The chain uses TRBV30 and TRBJ2-7; D gene unclear. This CDR3 region has 11 residues. Trimming left V 2 bases short and J 4 bases short, with 6 bases between. Looked up from germline, CDR1 is GTSNPN and CDR2 is SVGIG (reference sequence). CDR3 protein: CAWSLEYEQYF. For the CDR3, the DNA is TGTGCCTGGAGTCTCGAGTACGAGCAGTACTTC. The whole variable domain, remainder taken from reference TRBV30 and TRBJ2-7, is SQTIHQWPATLVQPVGSPLSLECTVEGTSNPNLYWYRQAAGRGLQLLFYSVGIGQISSEVPQNLSASRPQDRQFILSSKKLLLSDSGFYLCAWSLEYEQYFGPGTRLTVT.

The chain employs TRBV5-1 and TRBJ2-1, with 7 positions matching TRBD1. CDR3 length: 14 amino acids. After removal of 4 bases from V and 5 bases from J, the junction contained 6 bases not matched to a gene. CDR1 and CDR2 from the germline V gene are SGHRS and YFSETQ. CDR3 amino acids: CASSIRTGHNEQFF. The DNA of the CDR3 is TGCGCCAGCAGCATACGGACAGGACACAATGAGCAGTTCTTC.